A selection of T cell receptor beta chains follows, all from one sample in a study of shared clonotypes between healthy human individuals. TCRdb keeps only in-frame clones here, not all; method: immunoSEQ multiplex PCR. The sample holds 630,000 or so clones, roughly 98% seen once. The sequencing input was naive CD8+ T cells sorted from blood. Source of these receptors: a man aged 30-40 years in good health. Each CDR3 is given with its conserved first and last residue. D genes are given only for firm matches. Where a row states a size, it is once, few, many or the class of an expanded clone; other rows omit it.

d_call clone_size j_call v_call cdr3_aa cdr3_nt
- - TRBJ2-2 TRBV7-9 CASSLNPWELFF TGTGCCAGCAGCTTAAACCCTTGGGAGCTGTTTTTT
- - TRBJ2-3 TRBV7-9 CASSLGPLLETQYF TGTGCCAGCAGCTTAGGGCCCCTTTTGGAAACGCAGTATTTT
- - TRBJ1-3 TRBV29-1 CSVTRWGSGNTIYF TGCAGCGTGACCCGCTGGGGCTCTGGAAACACCATATATTTT
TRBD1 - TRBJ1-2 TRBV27 CATQGQGSEGYTF TGTGCCACCCAAGGACAGGGGTCCGAAGGCTACACCTTC
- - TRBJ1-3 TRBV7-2 CASSADDSSGNTIYF TGTGCCAGCAGCGCAGATGACAGTTCTGGAAACACCATATATTTT
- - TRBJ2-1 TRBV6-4 CASTPWGNEQFF TGTGCCAGCACACCCTGGGGCAATGAGCAGTTCTTC
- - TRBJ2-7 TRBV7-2 CASSLGPSYEQYF TGTGCCAGCAGCTTAGGCCCCTCCTACGAGCAGTACTTC
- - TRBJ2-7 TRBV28 CASSLLGLEQYF TGTGCCAGCAGTTTATTAGGCCTAGAGCAGTACTTC
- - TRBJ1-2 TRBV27 CASSLNPQGFNGYTF TGTGCCAGCAGTTTAAACCCACAGGGTTTTAATGGCTACACCTTC
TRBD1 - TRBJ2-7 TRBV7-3 CASSSGTGGEQYF TGTGCCAGCAGCTCCGGGACAGGGGGCGAGCAGTACTTC
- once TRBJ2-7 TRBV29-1 CSVLLATQPYEQYF TGCAGCGTTCTTCTCGCGACCCAGCCCTACGAGCAGTACTTC
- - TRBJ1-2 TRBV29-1 CSVEMQGEYDGYTF TGCAGCGTTGAAATGCAGGGCGAATATGATGGCTACACCTTC
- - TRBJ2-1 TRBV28 CASSFGRDTPHEQFF TGTGCCAGCAGTTTTGGCCGGGACACCCCACATGAGCAGTTCTTC
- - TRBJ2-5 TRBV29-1 CSVARGVQYF TGCAGCGTCGCCAGGGGAGTCCAGTACTTC
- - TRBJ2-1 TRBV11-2 CASSLTTSQFF TGTGCCAGCAGCCTAACGACTAGTCAGTTCTTC
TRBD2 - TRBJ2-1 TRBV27 CASSLLAGEYNEQFF TGTGCCAGCAGTTTATTAGCGGGGGAGTACAATGAGCAGTTCTTC
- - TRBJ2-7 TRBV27 CASSTTGDEQYF TGTGCCAGCAGTACCACGGGGGACGAGCAGTACTTC
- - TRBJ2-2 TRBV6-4 CAAGSGSGTGELFF TGTGCAGCAGGGTCCGGGAGTGGGACCGGGGAGCTGTTTTTT
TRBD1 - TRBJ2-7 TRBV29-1 CSVELGQGGYEQYF TGCAGCGTTGAATTGGGACAGGGAGGCTACGAGCAGTACTTC
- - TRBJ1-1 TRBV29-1 CSVEGGNTEAFF TGCAGCGTTGAGGGGGGTAACACTGAAGCTTTCTTT
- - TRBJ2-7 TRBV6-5 CASRGTQGYEQYF TGTGCCAGCCGTGGGACTCAAGGGTACGAGCAGTACTTC
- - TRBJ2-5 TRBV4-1 CASSPGGSETQYF TGCGCCAGCAGCCCGGGTGGTTCAGAGACCCAGTACTTC
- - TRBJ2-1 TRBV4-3 CASSQDYGNEQFF TGCGCCAGCAGCCAGGATTACGGAAATGAGCAGTTCTTC
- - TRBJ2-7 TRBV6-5 CASSLYPQGSEQYF TGTGCCAGCAGCCTCTACCCACAGGGTTCCGAGCAGTACTTC
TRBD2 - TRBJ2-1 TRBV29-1 CSVRREGLRNEQFF TGCAGCGTACGGCGGGAGGGCCTTAGGAATGAGCAGTTCTTC
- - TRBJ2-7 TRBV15 CATSTGALNEQYF TGTGCCACCAGCACAGGGGCGCTGAACGAGCAGTACTTC
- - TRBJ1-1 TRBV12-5 CASGLGVGTEAFF TGTGCTAGTGGTTTGGGAGTGGGCACTGAAGCTTTCTTT
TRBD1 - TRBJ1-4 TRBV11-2 CASSLGTASTNEKLFF TGTGCCAGCAGCCTCGGGACAGCCTCAACTAATGAAAAACTGTTTTTT
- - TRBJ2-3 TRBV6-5 CASRVRHTDTQYF TGTGCCAGCAGGGTTCGTCACACAGATACGCAGTATTTT
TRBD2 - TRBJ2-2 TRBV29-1 CSALLGLAPNTGELFF TGCAGCGCGTTGTTGGGACTAGCTCCGAACACCGGGGAGCTGTTTTTT
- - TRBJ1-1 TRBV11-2 CASSLLGTEAFF TGTGCCAGCAGCTTACTGGGCACTGAAGCTTTCTTT
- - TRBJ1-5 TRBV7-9 CASSSEDSRDQPQHF TGTGCCAGCAGCTCCGAAGACAGTCGCGATCAGCCCCAGCATTTT
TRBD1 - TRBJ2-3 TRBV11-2 CASSSAGQGGTDTQYF TGTGCCAGCAGCTCCGCCGGACAGGGAGGCACAGATACGCAGTATTTT
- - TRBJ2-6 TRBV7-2 CASSLPHGANVLTF TGTGCCAGCAGCTTACCGCATGGGGCCAACGTCCTGACTTTC
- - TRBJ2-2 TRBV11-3 CASSSLPGELFF TGTGCCAGCAGCTCCCTCCCAGGGGAGCTGTTTTTT
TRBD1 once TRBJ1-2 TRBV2 CASSEGQGPGGYTF TGTGCCAGCAGTGAGGGACAGGGCCCAGGGGGCTACACCTTC
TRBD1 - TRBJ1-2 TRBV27 CASSPATGGNGYGYTF TGTGCCAGCAGTCCGGCCACAGGGGGCAACGGGTATGGCTACACCTTC
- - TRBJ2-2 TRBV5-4 CASSSEQVSGRINTGELFF TGTGCCAGCAGTTCAGAACAGGTTTCCGGTAGGATAAACACCGGGGAGCTGTTTTTT
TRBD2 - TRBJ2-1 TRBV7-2 CASSPVGAGGGYEQFF TGTGCCAGCAGCCCCGTAGGAGCGGGAGGGGGCTATGAGCAGTTCTTC
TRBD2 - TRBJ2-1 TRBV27 CASSSGLVASYNEQFF TGTGCCAGCAGTTCCGGACTAGTAGCCTCCTACAATGAGCAGTTCTTC
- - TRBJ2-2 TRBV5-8 CASTPGASNTGELFF TGTGCCAGCACCCCCGGGGCCTCGAACACCGGGGAGCTGTTTTTT
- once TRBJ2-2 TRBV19 CASSIRKPPGELFF TGTGCCAGTAGTATACGTAAGCCCCCAGGGGAGCTGTTTTTT